This entry is about one T cell receptor (beta chain). What it binds is unknown. This CDR3 has 18 amino acids. The germline gives CDR1 SGHNT, CDR2 YENEEA. V was trimmed by 2 bases and J by 3 bases, leaving 20 bases between them. This entry comes from a study of OX40 agonist ivuxolimab in advanced cancers. General observations from the study: Doses of 0.1 to 3.0 mg/kg were accompanied by clonal expansion of CD4+ and CD8+ blood T cells by week 6.

TCRdb's table, derived via immunoSEQ multiplex PCR, lists solely in-frame clones and lacks some. The table has fewer than 55,000 clones, more than 80% seen once. V and J are TRBV11-3 and TRBJ2-4, with a tentative D call TRBD1 (7 bases). This TCR came from an adult with an advanced solid tumor such as melanoma, head and neck, liver or kidney cancer. The sample consisted of CD4+ or CD8+ T cells sorted from blood, taken in a trial of the OX40 agonist ivuxolimab. This chain's CDR3 is CASSLPVGRGVGKNIQYF. As DNA, the CDR3 is TGTGCCAGCAGCTTACCGGTTGGCAGGGGGGTTGGCAAAAACATTCAGTACTTC.